This T cell receptor beta chain was captured by sequencing in a study of T cell repertoires in cytomegalovirus infection. General study findings and limits: CMV carriers with the relevant HLA were identified by cumulative public TCR beta family frequency. The response measured ex vivo was dominated by TCR beta clonotypes (HLA-C-restricted and CMV-specific).

The germline gives CDR1 MGHRA, CDR2 YSYEKL. This CDR3 contains 13 residues. With 1 base removed from V and 5 bases from J, the gap between germline ends came to 8 bases. Concerning this clonotype: No antigen is known for it.

TCRdb used MiXCR to reprocess the reads, holding one entry per CDR3 protein. The table has more than 95,000 distinct CDR3 sequences, 30% to 40% seen once; the top ten hold about 54%. Material: CD8+ T cells from cultured PBMCs, obtained from culture after CMV antigen stimulation. The receptor was isolated from a human donor in good health (CMV status not recorded). Some clones in this sample may be carry-over from other donors' samples. This chain uses TRBV4-1 with TRBJ1-1; D is ambiguous. The CDR3 here is CASSQGGWTEAFF. DNA of the CDR3: TGCGCCAGCAGCCAAGGTGGTTGGACTGAAGCTTTCTTT.